What follows are 2 T cell receptor beta chains derived from one specimen sequenced in a study of CD8+ T cells in alopecia areata. RNA extraction was followed by reverse transcription into cDNA, which acted as the sequencing template. Only in-frame clones appear in the TCRdb table, and some are missing; sequencing was by immunoSEQ multiplex PCR. Of some 110,000 clones listed, approximately 58% are singletons. The sequencing sample was made of CD4+ T cells sorted from blood. The receptor set was obtained from a human donor in good health.

This clone was counted once. The chain combines TRBV19 with TRBJ2-5; possibly TRBD2 for D (5 bases). Looked up from germline, CDR1 is LNHDA and CDR2 is SQIVND (reference sequence). Trimming left V 9 bases short and J 1 base short, with 15 bases between. The CDR3 length is 14 residues. As DNA, the CDR3 is TGTGCCAGCAGAGCCTACGGGATCCAAGAGACCCAGTACTTC. This encodes CASRAYGIQETQYF.

V and J are TRBV2 and TRBJ2-2; the D is unclear. The CDR3 totals 12 residues. CDR1 is SNHLY and CDR2 is FYNNEI in the germline V gene. With 3 bases removed from V and 8 bases from J, the gap between germline ends came to 7 bases. For the CDR3, the DNA is TGTGCCAGCAGTGAGCGAAGGGGGGAGCTGTTTTTT. Translating gives CASSERRGELFF.